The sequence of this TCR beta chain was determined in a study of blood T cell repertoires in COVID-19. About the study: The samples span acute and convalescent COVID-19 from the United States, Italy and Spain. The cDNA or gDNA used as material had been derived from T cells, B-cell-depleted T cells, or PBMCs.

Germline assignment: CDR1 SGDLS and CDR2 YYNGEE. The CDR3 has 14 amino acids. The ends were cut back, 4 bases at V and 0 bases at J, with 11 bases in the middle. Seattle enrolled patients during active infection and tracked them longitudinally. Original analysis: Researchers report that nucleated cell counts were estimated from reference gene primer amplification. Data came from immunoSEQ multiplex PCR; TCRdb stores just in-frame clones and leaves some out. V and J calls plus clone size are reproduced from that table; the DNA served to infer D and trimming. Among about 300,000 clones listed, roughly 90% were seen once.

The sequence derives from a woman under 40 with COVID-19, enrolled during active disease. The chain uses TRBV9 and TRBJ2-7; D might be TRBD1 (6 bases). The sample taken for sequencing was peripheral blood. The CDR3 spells CASSPGQPSYEQYF. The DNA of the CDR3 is TGTGCCAGCAGCCCCGGACAGCCCTCCTACGAGCAGTACTTC.